Below, 19 T cell receptor beta chains from the same sample are listed, as sequenced in a study of vaccination and CD4 T cells after COVID-19. Specified treatment: approximately 9-day PBMC culture with coronavirus spike peptide pools or control peptides (ViraFEST assay). Their cognate antigens are unknown. Cultured CD4+ T-cell DNA underwent Oncomine TCR Beta short-read sequencing. TCRdb analysed the PCR reads with MiXCR anew, one entry per CDR3 protein. The sample has 15,000 to 20,000 distinct CDR3 sequences; about 46% are singletons. The sample here was CD4+ T cells from blood, cultured in vitro, taken before SARS-CoV-2 vaccination. These receptor sequences come from a human donor who had recovered from COVID-19.

The table lists this clonotype with a few counts. The chain has TRBV7-2 and TRBJ1-2; D is unresolved. Trimming removed 1 base from V and 5 bases from J, with 20 bases in between. Germline V gene lookup returns CDR1 SGHTA and CDR2 FQGNSA. This CDR3 has 17 amino acids. In DNA, the CDR3 is TGTGCCAGCAGCTTAGATCACCGGACCTTTAATGTATATGGCTACACCTTC. Translation gives CASSLDHRTFNVYGYTF.

V gene TRBV7-2 combines with J gene TRBJ2-6, with D possibly TRBD2 on 6 matching bases. The length of the CDR3 is 15 residues. Germline values: CDR1 SGHTA, CDR2 FQGNSA. V lost 5 bases, J lost 3 bases, and 11 bases lay in between. The CDR3 bases are TGTGCCAGCAGCCCCCAGGGAGGTGGGGCCAACGTCCTGACTTTC. Translated, it gives CASSPQGGGANVLTF.

The rearrangement links TRBV11-3 to TRBJ1-1; tentatively, D is TRBD1 (5 bases). Trimming took 1 base from V and 1 from J, leaving 16 bases between them. Germline V gene data show CDR1 as SGHNT and CDR2 as YENEEA. The CDR3 contains 17 residues. The CDR3 DNA reads as TGTGCCAGCAGCTTAGCCGGGCGGCAGGGAAGGAACACTGAAGCTTTCTTT. Its protein product is CASSLAGRQGRNTEAFF.

The genes are TRBV20-1 and TRBJ2-7, with 8 bases aligning to TRBD2. Germline lookup yields CDR1 DFQATT and CDR2 SNEGSKA (reference sequence). V lost 3 bases and J lost 2; bases outside the gene matches: 6. There are 14 residues in the CDR3. CDR3 in amino acids: CSASSLAGAYEQYF. CDR3 nucleotide sequence: TGCAGTGCTAGCTCGCTAGCGGGTGCCTACGAGCAGTACTTC.

The chain links TRBV7-2 to TRBJ2-2; 12 nucleotides agree with TRBD2. J gave up 7 bases and V 5 bases, and 5 bases lay outside the gene matches. Germline values: CDR1 SGHTA, CDR2 FQGNSA. CDR3 length: 15 amino acids. CDR3 loop: CASSGLAGSLGELFF. Written as DNA, the CDR3 is TGTGCCAGCAGCGGACTAGCGGGAAGTCTCGGGGAGCTGTTTTTT.

This clonotype has just a few counts. V is TRBV7-9 and J is TRBJ1-2, with 9 bases lining up with TRBD1. CDR1 is SEHNR, CDR2 FQNEAQ, per germline (reference sequence). This CDR3 spans 17 amino acids. Trimming removed 5 bases from V and 7 bases from J; junction bases left unmatched: 17. CDR3 DNA sequence: TGTGCCAGCAGCCGCGAGGACAGGGGTAACGTTATGGGTGGCTACACCTTC. Its protein product is CASSREDRGNVMGGYTF.

The chain has TRBV2 and TRBJ2-7, with D perhaps given as TRBD1 or TRBD2 (5 bases each). The germline V and J ends were trimmed by 6 bases and 2 bases, with 14 bases remaining between them. The CDR3 runs to 14 residues. The V gene's germline CDR1 is SNHLY and CDR2 FYNNEI. CDR3 residues: CASSNRDGPYEQYF. The CDR3, as DNA: TGTGCCAGCAGCAACCGGGACGGACCCTACGAGCAGTACTTC. Filled out from reference TRBV2 and TRBJ2-7, the complete variable domain reads EPEVTQTPSHQVTQMGQEVILRCVPISNHLYFYWYRQILGQKVEFLVSFYNNEISEKSEIFDDQFSVERPDGSNFTLKIRSTKLEDSAMYFCASSNRDGPYEQYFGPGTRLTVT.

The genes are TRBV6-1 and TRBJ2-2; D may match TRBD1 or TRBD2 (5 bases each). Germline loops: CDR1 MNHNS, CDR2 SASEGT. Deletions cut 3 bases from V and 5 bases from J, with 10 bases between. The CDR3 sequence is 14 residues long. CDR3 bases: TGTGCCAGCAGTGACTCCGGGGCAACCGGGGAGCTGTTTTTT. This codes for CASSDSGATGELFF.

A few counts support this clonotype. V usage is TRBV29-1 and J usage is TRBJ1-1, with unresolved D. With 3 bases removed from V and 4 bases from J, the gap between germline ends came to 18 bases. Germline V CDR1 and CDR2: SQVTM, ANQGSEA. This CDR3 comprises 15 residues. The CDR3 coding sequence is TGCAGCGTTGAGTCTATTACTCCGGCGGCCACTGAAGCTTTCTTT. It is translated as CSVESITPAATEAFF.

Only a few counts were recorded for this clonotype. The J gene is TRBJ2-1, the V gene TRBV2; D is possibly TRBD1 (6 bases). The J call may be incorrect, as the DNA end agrees better with TRBJ2-7. This CDR3 contains 14 residues. In germline, CDR1 is SNHLY, CDR2 FYNNEI. Here the CDR3 DNA reads TGTGCCAGCAGCTGGAACAGGGTATCCTACGAGCAGTACTTC. Amino acid sequence: CASSWNRVSYEQYF.

This clonotype was found a few times. The chain employs TRBV6-1 and TRBJ2-7; 10 nucleotides align to TRBD1. The CDR3 consists of 14 residues. The trim removed 5 bases at V and 7 bases at J, leaving 8 bases unmatched. CDR1 is MNHNS, CDR2 SASEGT, per germline. The CDR3 spells CASSRAGTGVEQYF. The CDR3 region has the DNA TGTGCCAGCAGTCGGGCCGGGACAGGGGTGGAGCAGTACTTC.

In this sample, this clonotype turned up a few times. The gene calls are TRBV7-2 and TRBJ1-2; D is ambiguous. Germline values: CDR1 SGHTA, CDR2 FQGNSA. V shed 5 bases and J shed 4 bases, with 14 bases lying between them. This CDR3 has 14 amino acids. CDR3 sequence (DNA): TGTGCCAGCAGCCAGACCCCAACCTCCTATGGCTACACCTTC. Translation gives CASSQTPTSYGYTF.

The genes are TRBV7-9 and TRBJ2-5; D is possibly TRBD1 (5 bases). Trimming shortened V by 4 bases and J by 1 base, and 10 bases separated the two germline ends. The V gene's germline CDR1 is SEHNR and CDR2 FQNEAQ (reference sequence). CDR3 length: 14 amino acids. CDR3 protein: CASSSFDSQETQYF. Here the CDR3 DNA reads TGTGCCAGCAGCTCATTCGACAGCCAAGAGACCCAGTACTTC.

The genes are TRBV24-1 and TRBJ2-1; TRBD2 might be the D (6 bases). This CDR3 region has 15 residues. Per the germline V gene, CDR1 is KGHDR and CDR2 is SFDVKD. Between the trimmed V and J ends, which lost 6 bases and 6 bases, there was a span of 17 bases. DNA for the CDR3: TGTGCCACCAGTAAAATAACGGGAGTCGCCAATGAGCAGTTCTTC. Translated: CATSKITGVANEQFF.

The rearrangement uses TRBV2 and TRBJ2-6; D possibly matches TRBD1 or TRBD2 (5 bases each). Germline V CDR1 and CDR2: SNHLY, FYNNEI. Deletions cut 4 bases from V and 2 bases from J, with 12 bases between. There are 16 residues in the CDR3. The CDR3 sequence: CASSVFRGAGANVLTF. The CDR3 nucleotides are TGTGCCAGCAGTGTGTTTCGAGGGGCTGGGGCCAACGTCCTGACTTTC.

The gene calls are TRBV5-1 and TRBJ2-3, with D perhaps matching TRBD1 (6 bases). Germline CDR1 is SGHRS and CDR2 is YFSETQ. Trimming left V 4 bases short and J 2 bases short, with 23 bases between. The CDR3 length is 18 residues. The DNA for the CDR3 is TGCGCCAGCAGCAACGGCCTTACGACAGGAATCCACACAGATACGCAGTATTTT. Protein: CASSNGLTTGIHTDTQYF.

The chain links TRBV7-2 to TRBJ2-3, with TRBD2 matching 7 bases. V lost 5 bases, J lost 4 bases, and 18 bases stayed unmatched. CDR3 length: 18 residues. Per the germline V gene, CDR1 is SGHTA and CDR2 is FQGNSA. CDR3 DNA sequence: TGTGCCAGCAGCACTCGCATCGGGGCGGGGGTACACGCAGATACGCAGTATTTT. It translates to CASSTRIGAGVHADTQYF.

This sequence joins TRBV6-5 and TRBJ1-6, with TRBD1 as a possible D gene (6 bases). This CDR3 has 18 residues. V was clipped by 0 bases and J by 0 bases, with 12 bases between them. Per the germline V gene, CDR1 is MNHEY and CDR2 is SVGAGI. The CDR3 here is CASSYSIRGSSYNSPLHF. As DNA, the CDR3 is TGTGCCAGCAGTTACTCGATTAGGGGGAGCTCCTATAATTCACCCCTCCACTTT.

CDR3 bases: TGTGCCAGCAGCTTAGCCCTAGCAGTAGAGACCCAGTACTTC. Its translation is CASSLALAVETQYF. The V and J genes are TRBV7-2 and TRBJ2-5; the D gene is possibly TRBD2 (5 bases). The V end lost 0 bases, the J end lost 4 bases, and 9 bases lay between the germline ends. CDR1 is SGHTA, CDR2 FQGNSA, per germline. The CDR3 is 14 amino acids.